A single sample gave rise to the 15 T cell receptor beta chains below, sequenced in a study of cytomegalovirus exposure and HLA in healthy donors. The PCR ran on 60 Vbeta and 13 Jbeta primers. TCRdb's copy holds only in-frame clones and misses some; the assay was immunoSEQ multiplex PCR. The sample carries 100,000 to 150,000 clones, roughly 77% recorded once. The sequencing sample was made of PBMCs. These receptors came from a man younger than 30 in good health and CMV-seronegative.

J is TRBJ1-6 and V is TRBV5-1; a possible D gene is TRBD1 (5 bases). Germline CDR1 and CDR2: SGHRS and YFSETQ. This CDR3 region has 17 residues. The V and J ends lost 4 bases and 0 bases respectively, with 14 bases between them. This CDR3 is CASSRQSSSSYNSPLHF. The CDR3 nucleotides are TGCGCCAGCAGCCGACAGAGTTCAAGCTCCTATAATTCACCCCTCCACTTT.

This sequence joins TRBV5-4 and TRBJ2-5, with TRBD1 matching 12 bases. Germline assignment: CDR1 SGHNT and CDR2 YYREEE (reference sequence). V was clipped by 4 bases and J by 4 bases; unmatched bases: 11. The CDR3 is made up of 17 amino acids. This chain's CDR3 is CASSGRDRGQVRETQYF. The CDR3 coding sequence is TGTGCCAGCAGCGGGAGGGACAGGGGGCAGGTGAGAGAGACCCAGTACTTC. The full variable domain, its missing parts supplied by reference TRBV5-4 and TRBJ2-5, is ETGVTQSPTHLIKTRGQQVTLRCSSQSGHNTVSWYQQALGQGPQFIFQYYREEENGRGNFPPRFSGLQFPNYSSELNVNALELDDSALYLCASSGRDRGQVRETQYFGPGTRLLVL.

The chain joins TRBV27 to TRBJ1-5; 8 positions match TRBD1. The germline CDR1 and CDR2 sequences are MNHEY and SMNVEV (reference sequence). The V and J ends lost 3 bases and 4 bases, in that order; junction bases with no gene match: 14. CDR3 length: 18 amino acids. The CDR3 nucleotides are TGTGCCAGCAGTTTGCTCGTCAGGGGGCGCAGGGGGAATCAGCCCCAGCATTTT. The encoded protein is CASSLLVRGRRGNQPQHF.

The CDR3 coding sequence is TGTGCCAGCAGCTTGACGGGTTACAATCAGCCCCAGCATTTT. It encodes CASSLTGYNQPQHF. V gene TRBV7-2 combines with J gene TRBJ1-5; D not certain. With 3 bases removed from V and 3 bases from J, the gap between germline ends came to 9 bases. This CDR3 region has 14 residues. The germline V gene encodes CDR1 SGHTA and CDR2 FQGNSA.

The CDR3 nucleotides are TGCGCCAGCAGCCAAACACAGGGAGATCAGCCCCAGCATTTT. Protein: CASSQTQGDQPQHF. The chain has TRBV4-3 and TRBJ1-5, with TRBD1 as a possible D gene (6 bases). Germline lookup yields CDR1 LGHNA and CDR2 YSLEER. V lost 2 bases and J 5 bases, leaving 10 bases between the germline ends. The CDR3 is 14 residues long.

The chain combines TRBV6-5 with TRBJ1-2; 8 positions match TRBD1. Germline V CDR1 and CDR2: MNHEY, SVGAGI. The CDR3 totals 15 residues. J was trimmed by 8 bases and V by 2 bases; bases with no gene match: 10. The CDR3 DNA is TGTGCCAGCAGTTACACCCAGGGGGCGCGAAGAGGCTACACCTTC. Translation: CASSYTQGARRGYTF.

The gene calls are TRBV9 and TRBJ2-5, with 11 bases lining up with TRBD1. The assigned J gene may be wrong: the sequence end matches TRBJ2-7 better. Germline CDR1 is SGDLS and CDR2 is YYNGEE. The length of the CDR3 is 18 residues. The CDR3 sequence: CASSVGTGGSHAPYEQYF. The CDR3 region has the DNA TGTGCCAGCAGCGTAGGGACAGGGGGCTCACATGCTCCCTACGAGCAGTACTTC.

The chain combines TRBV19 with TRBJ2-7, with D maybe TRBD1 (5 bases). Trimming took 4 bases from V and 0 from J, leaving 13 bases between them. CDR1 and CDR2 from the germline V gene are LNHDA and SQIVND (reference sequence). The CDR3 extends over 15 amino acids. This chain's CDR3 is CASSTAGKSSYEQYF. The DNA of the CDR3 is TGTGCCAGTAGTACTGCAGGGAAATCCTCCTACGAGCAGTACTTC. The full variable domain, its missing parts supplied by reference TRBV19 and TRBJ2-7, is DGGITQSPKYLFRKEGQNVTLSCEQNLNHDAMYWYRQDPGQGLRLIYYSQIVNDFQKGDIAEGYSVSREKKESFPLTVTSAQKNPTAFYLCASSTAGKSSYEQYFGPGTRLTVT.

V and J are TRBV20-1 and TRBJ1-1; the D is unclear. Germline V lookup: CDR1 DFQATT, CDR2 SNEGSKA (reference sequence). This CDR3 spans 11 amino acids. V was cut by 5 bases and J by 10 bases, with 14 bases left in between. The CDR3 DNA is TGCAGTGCTCTTTCTCTTCGAGGAGCTTTCTTT. Encoded protein: CSALSLRGAFF.

The chain links TRBV4-1 to TRBJ2-5; 7 nucleotides align to TRBD1. Matching the DNA end better, TRBJ2-7 makes the J call doubtful. Germline CDR1 MGHRA, CDR2 YSYEKL. This CDR3 has 17 amino acids. The CDR3 nucleotides read TGCGCCAGCAGCCCGCCTCCGGGACAGCTAAACTCCTACGAGCAGTACTTC. Translated, it gives CASSPPPGQLNSYEQYF.

The chain combines TRBV7-3 with TRBJ2-7; D remains unclear. V gave up 2 bases and J gave up 6 bases, with 20 bases separating them. CDR1 is SGHTA, CDR2 FQGTGA, per germline. The CDR3 loop spans 16 amino acids. The DNA for the CDR3 is TGTGCCAGCAGCTTATCTTCTAGTAGTCAGTCGGGCGAGCAGTACTTC. Translation gives CASSLSSSSQSGEQYF.

This clone was observed a few times. The chain carries TRBV19 and TRBJ2-5; 11 nucleotides align to TRBD1. V was clipped by 10 bases and J by 4 bases; unmatched bases: 11. The CDR3 has 15 amino acids. The V gene's germline CDR1 is LNHDA and CDR2 SQIVND (reference sequence). The CDR3 nucleotides read TGTGCCACATCGACAGGGACAGGGGGTAGAGAGACCCAGTACTTC. Amino acids: CATSTGTGGRETQYF. Based on the CDR3 plus reference TRBV19 and TRBJ2-5, the full variable domain is DGGITQSPKYLFRKEGQNVTLSCEQNLNHDAMYWYRQDPGQGLRLIYYSQIVNDFQKGDIAEGYSVSREKKESFPLTVTSAQKNPTAFYLCATSTGTGGRETQYFGPGTRLLVL.

J is TRBJ1-1 and V is TRBV11-3; tentative D call: TRBD1 (5 bases). The CDR3 loop spans 13 amino acids. The ends were cut back, 4 bases at V and 4 bases at J, with 10 bases in the middle. Germline CDR1 and CDR2: SGHNT and YENEEA. CDR3 nucleotides: TGTGCCAGCAGCTCCCGGGACTCCACTGAAGCTTTCTTT. Translated, it gives CASSSRDSTEAFF.

CDR3 protein: CASSLGSAGVYGYTF. The DNA for the CDR3 is TGCGCCAGCAGCTTGGGGTCAGCGGGGGTCTATGGCTACACCTTC. The genes are TRBV5-1 and TRBJ1-2; D may be TRBD1 (5 bases). The length of the CDR3 is 15 residues. V lost 0 bases to trimming and J lost 4 bases, with 13 bases between them. CDR1 is SGHRS, CDR2 YFSETQ, per germline. The variable domain in full, with the rest retrieved from reference TRBV5-1 and TRBJ1-2, is KAGVTQTPRYLIKTRGQQVTLSCSPISGHRSVSWYQQTPGQGLQFLFEYFSETQRNKGNFPGRFSGRQFSNSRSEMNVSTLELGDSALYLCASSLGSAGVYGYTFGSGTRLTVV.

This clone occurred a few times. V is TRBV6-5 and J is TRBJ2-4, with D unclear. V lost 6 bases to trimming and J lost 7 bases, with 13 bases between them. CDR1 and CDR2 from the germline V gene are MNHEY and SVGAGI. This CDR3 is 13 amino acids long. CDR3 in amino acids: CASRAVSGNIQYF. The DNA for the CDR3 is TGTGCCAGCAGGGCGGTTTCTGGGAACATTCAGTACTTC.